One sample yielded the 17 T cell receptor beta chains listed below, sequenced in a study of CD8 T cells in Susac syndrome (dated by TCRdb to 2018 to 2020). Library generation was performed with the immunoSEQ multiplex PCR assay. RNA was extracted using the RNeasy kit, and about 0.45 to 1 ug of the RNA was reverse transcribed with random hexamers. TCRdb applied fastp at Q25 and MiXCR to the public reads, then kept only in-frame beta chains. Every CDR3 protein is listed once, alongside the most common genes and DNA of its rows. Present in this sample are around 95,000 distinct CDR3 sequences, approximately 95% of which were seen just once. The top ten hold 0.25% to 0.35% of the sample. Sequenced material: CD8+ T cells from PBMCs. The receptors stem from a human donor with Susac syndrome.

The chain links TRBV2 to TRBJ2-5, with 12 bases identical to TRBD2. From germline, CDR1 is SNHLY and CDR2 FYNNEI. This CDR3 is 15 amino acids long. After removal of 5 bases from V and 4 bases from J, the junction contained 5 bases not matched to a gene. Written as DNA, the CDR3 is TGTGCCAGCAGTCCTCTAGCGGGGGGGCGAGAGACCCAGTACTTC. Translated: CASSPLAGGRETQYF.

The genes are TRBV20-1 and TRBJ2-1; 7 nucleotides agree with TRBD1. The CDR3 runs 14 residues. The trim removed 3 bases at V and 3 bases at J, leaving 5 bases unmatched. Germline CDR1 DFQATT, CDR2 SNEGSKA (reference sequence). The CDR3 region is CSARIGTDYNEQFF. The CDR3 DNA follows: TGCAGTGCTAGGATCGGGACAGACTACAATGAGCAGTTCTTC.

The chain combines TRBV24-1 with TRBJ1-2; a weak D match, TRBD1 (5 bases). Trimming took off 6 bases at V and 2 bases at J, with 9 bases between the two ends. The CDR3 spans 13 residues. Germline-derived CDR1 and CDR2 are KGHDR and SFDVKD. The chain's CDR3 is CATSFGDNYGYTF. The CDR3 DNA sequence: TGTGCCACCAGTTTCGGGGACAACTATGGCTACACCTTC.

V gene TRBV5-1 combines with J gene TRBJ2-3; 7 positions match TRBD2. Trimming at V came to 4 bases and at J to 5 bases, leaving 4 bases not matched to a gene. CDR1 SGHRS and CDR2 YFSETQ come from the germline V gene. This CDR3 contains 13 residues. The CDR3 nucleotides read TGCGCCAGCAGCCCGGGAGGAGAAGATACGCAGTATTTT. It encodes CASSPGGEDTQYF.

The chain carries TRBV9 and TRBJ1-1; D might be TRBD1 (5 bases). Germline CDR1 is SGDLS and CDR2 is YYNGEE. The germline V and J ends were trimmed by 1 base and 1 base, with 5 bases remaining between them. The CDR3 loop spans 13 amino acids. CDR3 nucleotides: TGTGCCAGCAGCGTACAGGGGAACACTGAAGCTTTCTTT. Amino acid sequence: CASSVQGNTEAFF.

The genes are TRBV29-1 and TRBJ1-2; D gene uncertain. V dropped 1 base and J dropped 5 bases, with 8 bases sitting between them. Germline V gene sequence: CDR1 SQVTM, CDR2 ANQGSEA. CDR3 size: 12 residues. CDR3 coding DNA: TGCAGCGTTGAAGGGGCGGATTATGGCTACACCTTC. It codes for CSVEGADYGYTF. The complete variable domain, with remaining parts taken from reference TRBV29-1 and TRBJ1-2, reads SAVISQKPSRDICQRGTSLTIQCQVDSQVTMMFWYRQQPGQSLTLIATANQGSEATYESGFVIDKFPISRPNLTFSTLTVSNMSPEDSSIYLCSVEGADYGYTFGSGTRLTVV.

The chain recombines TRBV29-1 with TRBJ2-1; the match to TRBD2 covers 7 bases. The V segment lost 6 bases and the J segment 7 bases; nucleotides outside the gene matches: 9. The CDR3 has 13 amino acids. From germline, CDR1 is SQVTM and CDR2 ANQGSEA. The CDR3 spells CSVPRTSVNEQFF. The CDR3 region has the DNA TGCAGCGTGCCTAGGACTAGTGTAAATGAGCAGTTCTTC.

V usage is TRBV20-1 and J usage is TRBJ1-1; D not resolved. Germline values: CDR1 DFQATT, CDR2 SNEGSKA (reference sequence). V lost 6 bases to trimming and J lost 2 bases, with 4 bases between them. This CDR3 spans 10 amino acids. The CDR3 region is CSAKNTEAFF. The DNA of the CDR3 is TGCAGTGCCAAAAACACTGAAGCTTTCTTT.

The rearrangement joins TRBV4-1 to TRBJ2-5; D is perhaps TRBD1 (6 bases). The V end lost 4 bases, the J end lost 7 bases, and 16 bases lay between the germline ends. Germline V lookup: CDR1 MGHRA, CDR2 YSYEKL. The CDR3 is made up of 14 amino acids. The CDR3 DNA follows: TGCGCCAGCAGCCCAGGACAGCCCCAGGGGACCCAGTACTTC. Translating gives CASSPGQPQGTQYF.

The chain carries TRBV5-1 and TRBJ2-7; unclear D gene. Germline V gene lookup returns CDR1 SGHRS and CDR2 YFSETQ. The V end was cut by 0 bases, the J end by 4 bases, with 17 bases between. The CDR3 runs 16 residues. The CDR3: CASSLEVASKTYEQYF. DNA of the CDR3: TGCGCCAGCAGCTTGGAGGTCGCCTCGAAGACATACGAGCAGTACTTC.

This chain connects TRBV7-9 to TRBJ2-1; 9 nucleotides agree with TRBD2. V shed 4 bases and J 0 bases; nucleotides not matched to a gene: 13. Per germline, CDR1 SEHNR and CDR2 FQNEAQ (reference sequence). This CDR3 has 19 residues. In DNA form, the CDR3 reads TGTGCCAGCAGCTCGGGACTAGCCGGTTTGGGGGGCTCCTACAATGAGCAGTTCTTC. It codes for CASSSGLAGLGGSYNEQFF.

The chain is built from TRBV27 and TRBJ1-2; a possible D gene is TRBD1 (5 bases). CDR1 and CDR2 from the germline V gene are MNHEY and SMNVEV (reference sequence). There are 14 residues in the CDR3. Trimming removed 2 bases at V and 2 bases at J, with 9 bases between. The CDR3 DNA reads as TGTGCCAGCAGTTTAACAGAGGGGAACTATGGCTACACCTTC. Translating it yields CASSLTEGNYGYTF.

The J gene is TRBJ1-4, the V gene TRBV15; D unclear. Per germline, CDR1 LNHNV and CDR2 YYDKDF (reference sequence). V was shortened by 1 base and J by 6 bases, with 6 bases between the two germline ends. This CDR3 has 13 amino acids. The CDR3 nucleotides read TGTGCCACCAGCAGAGGGAGGGATGAAAAACTGTTTTTT. Its protein is CATSRGRDEKLFF.

CDR3 amino acids: CASVSAGGGNQPQHF. Here the CDR3 DNA reads TGTGCCAGCGTCTCCGCGGGGGGCGGCAATCAGCCCCAGCATTTT. The chain carries TRBV2 and TRBJ1-5; a possible D gene is TRBD1 (6 bases). This CDR3 is 15 amino acids long. The V and J ends lost 8 bases and 2 bases respectively, with 16 bases between them. The germline V gene encodes CDR1 SNHLY and CDR2 FYNNEI.

This clonotype occurred once. This chain joins TRBV4-1 and TRBJ1-5; D might be TRBD1 (5 bases). V lost 1 base to trimming and J lost 3 bases, with 10 bases between them. This CDR3 region has 15 residues. CDR1 and CDR2 (germline): MGHRA, YSYEKL. The CDR3 loop reads CASSQVWTNNQPQHF. CDR3 nucleotide sequence: TGCGCCAGCAGCCAAGTATGGACAAACAATCAGCCCCAGCATTTT.

This clonotype was seen only once. The chain links TRBV28 to TRBJ2-5; D is perhaps TRBD1 (6 bases). V was trimmed by 5 bases and J by 4 bases, leaving 26 bases between them. In germline, CDR1 is MDHEN, CDR2 SYDVKM. This CDR3 region has 18 residues. The DNA for the CDR3 is TGTGCCAGCAGTCCATCCCCATCCTGGACAGTGGGGGTAGAGACCCAGTACTTC. Encoded protein: CASSPSPSWTVGVETQYF.

The rearrangement links TRBV11-2 to TRBJ1-1; D is unclear. This CDR3 is built from 13 residues. Germline lookup yields CDR1 SGHAT and CDR2 FQNNGV. The V gene lost 6 bases and the J gene lost 1 base, with 9 bases spanning the gap. As DNA, the CDR3 is TGTGCCAGCAGGTGGGCTGAGAACACTGAAGCTTTCTTT. It specifies CASRWAENTEAFF. The whole variable domain, remainder taken from reference TRBV11-2 and TRBJ1-1, is EAGVAQSPRYKIIEKRQSVAFWCNPISGHATLYWYQQILGQGPKLLIQFQNNGVVDDSQLPKDRFSAERLKGVDSTLKIQPAKLEDSAVYLCASRWAENTEAFFGQGTRLTVV.